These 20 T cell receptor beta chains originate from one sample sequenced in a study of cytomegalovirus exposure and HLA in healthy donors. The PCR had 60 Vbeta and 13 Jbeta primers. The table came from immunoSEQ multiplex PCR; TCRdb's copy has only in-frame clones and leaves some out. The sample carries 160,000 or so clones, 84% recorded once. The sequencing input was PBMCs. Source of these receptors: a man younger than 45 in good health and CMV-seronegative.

The CDR3 here is CAISGTGRETQYF. CDR3 nucleotides: TGTGCCATCAGTGGGACAGGGCGGGAGACCCAGTACTTC. The chain joins TRBV10-3 to TRBJ2-5; 8 nucleotides match TRBD1. Germline V gene lookup returns CDR1 ENHRY and CDR2 SYGVKD. V lost 4 bases, J lost 5 bases, and 3 bases stayed unmatched. The CDR3 spans 13 residues.

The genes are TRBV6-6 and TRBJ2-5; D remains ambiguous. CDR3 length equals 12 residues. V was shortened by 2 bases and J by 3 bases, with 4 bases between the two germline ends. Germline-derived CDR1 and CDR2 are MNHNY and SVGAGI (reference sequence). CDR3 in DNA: TGTGCCAGCAGTTACCCCGAAGAGACCCAGTACTTC. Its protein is CASSYPEETQYF.

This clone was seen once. CDR3 coding DNA: TGTGCCAGCAGTGATTACTCACGTCGGGAGGCTGAAGCTTTCTTT. This gives the protein CASSDYSRREAEAFF. The chain uses TRBV2 and TRBJ1-1; no clear D. Deletions cut 3 bases from V and 6 bases from J, with 17 bases between. The CDR3 consists of 15 residues. CDR1 and CDR2 (germline): SNHLY, FYNNEI.

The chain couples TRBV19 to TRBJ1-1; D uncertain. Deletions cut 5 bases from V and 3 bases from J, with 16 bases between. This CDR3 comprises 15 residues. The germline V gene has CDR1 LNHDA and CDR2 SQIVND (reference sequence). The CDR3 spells CASSPNDKLHTEAFF. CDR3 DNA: TGTGCCAGTAGTCCCAACGACAAGCTGCACACTGAAGCTTTCTTT.

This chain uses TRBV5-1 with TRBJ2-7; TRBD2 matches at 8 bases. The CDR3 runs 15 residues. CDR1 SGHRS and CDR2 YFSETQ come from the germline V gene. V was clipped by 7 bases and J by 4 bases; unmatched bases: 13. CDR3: CASHLGSGVNYEQYF. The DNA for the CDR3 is TGCGCCAGCCATCTGGGTAGCGGGGTGAATTACGAGCAGTACTTC.

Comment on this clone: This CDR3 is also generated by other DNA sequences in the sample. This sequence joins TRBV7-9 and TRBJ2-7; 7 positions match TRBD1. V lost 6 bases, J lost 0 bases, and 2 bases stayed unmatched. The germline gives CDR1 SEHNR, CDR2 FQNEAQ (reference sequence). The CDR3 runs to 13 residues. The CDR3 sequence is CASSRDSSYEQYF. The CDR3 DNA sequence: TGTGCCAGCAGTCGGGACAGCTCCTACGAGCAGTACTTC.

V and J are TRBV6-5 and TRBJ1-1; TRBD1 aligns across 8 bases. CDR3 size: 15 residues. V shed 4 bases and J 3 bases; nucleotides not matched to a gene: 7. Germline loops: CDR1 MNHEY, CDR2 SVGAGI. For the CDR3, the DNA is TGTGCCAGCAGTTCCCCAGGGGGCTATTACACTGAAGCTTTCTTT. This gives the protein CASSSPGGYYTEAFF.

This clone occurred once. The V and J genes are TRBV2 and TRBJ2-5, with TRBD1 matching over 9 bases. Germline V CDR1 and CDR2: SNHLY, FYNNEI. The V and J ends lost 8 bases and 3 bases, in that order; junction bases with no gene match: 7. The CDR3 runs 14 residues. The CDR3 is CASLRDREKETQYF. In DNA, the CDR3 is TGTGCCAGCCTCCGGGACAGGGAGAAAGAGACCCAGTACTTC.

The CDR3, as DNA: TGTGCCAGCAGCTTGGCCTTGGGAGCCCTGGGCACAGATACGCAGTATTTT. Its translation: CASSLALGALGTDTQYF. The chain is built from TRBV5-6 and TRBJ2-3; D is perhaps TRBD2 (5 bases). This CDR3 region has 17 residues. Per the germline V gene, CDR1 is SGHDT and CDR2 is YYEEEE. Trimming removed 0 bases from V and 1 base from J, with 15 bases in between.

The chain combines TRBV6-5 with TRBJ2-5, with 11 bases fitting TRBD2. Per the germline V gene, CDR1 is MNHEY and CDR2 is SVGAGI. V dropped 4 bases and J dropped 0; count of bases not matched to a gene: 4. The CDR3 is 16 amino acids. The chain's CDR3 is CASSFASGRYQETQYF. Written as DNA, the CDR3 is TGTGCCAGCAGTTTCGCTAGCGGGAGGTACCAAGAGACCCAGTACTTC.

CDR3 sequence: CASNQHDRRADTQYF. CDR3 DNA: TGTGCCAGCAACCAACACGACAGGCGGGCAGATACGCAGTATTTT. The chain links TRBV7-2 to TRBJ2-3; maybe TRBD1 (6 bases). V lost 7 bases and J 4 bases, leaving 18 bases between the germline ends. Germline V gene sequence: CDR1 SGHTA, CDR2 FQGNSA. The CDR3 is made up of 15 amino acids.

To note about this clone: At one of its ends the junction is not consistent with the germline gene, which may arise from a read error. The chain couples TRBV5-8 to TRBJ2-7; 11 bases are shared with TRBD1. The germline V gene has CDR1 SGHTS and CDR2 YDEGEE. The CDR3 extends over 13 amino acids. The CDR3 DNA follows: TGTGCCAGCAGCCTTATACCGGGACAGGGGGACCCCTTC. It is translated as CASSLIPGQGDPF.

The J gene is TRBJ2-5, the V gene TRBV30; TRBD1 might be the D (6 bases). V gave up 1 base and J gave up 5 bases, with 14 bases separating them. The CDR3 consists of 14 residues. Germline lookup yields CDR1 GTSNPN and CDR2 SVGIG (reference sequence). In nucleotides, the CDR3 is TGTGCCTGGAGTGCCGGACAGCTCCGGGAGACCCAGTACTTC. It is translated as CAWSAGQLRETQYF.

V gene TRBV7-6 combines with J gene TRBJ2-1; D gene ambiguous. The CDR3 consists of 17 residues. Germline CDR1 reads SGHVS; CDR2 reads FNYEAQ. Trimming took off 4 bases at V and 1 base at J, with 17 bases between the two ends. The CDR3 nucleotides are TGTGCCAGCAGCTCGACCATACAGAGAGAGTCCTACAATGAGCAGTTCTTC. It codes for CASSSTIQRESYNEQFF.

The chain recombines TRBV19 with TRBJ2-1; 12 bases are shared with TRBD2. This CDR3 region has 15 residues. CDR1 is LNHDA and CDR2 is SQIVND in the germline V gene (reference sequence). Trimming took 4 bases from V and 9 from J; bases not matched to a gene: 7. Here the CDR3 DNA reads TGTGCCAGTAGTAAGGGCCTAGCGGGAGGGGTTGAGCAGTTCTTC. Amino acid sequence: CASSKGLAGGVEQFF.

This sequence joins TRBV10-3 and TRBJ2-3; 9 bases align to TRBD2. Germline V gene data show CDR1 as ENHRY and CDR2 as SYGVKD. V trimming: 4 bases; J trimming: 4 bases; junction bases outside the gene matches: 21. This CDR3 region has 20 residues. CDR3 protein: CAISVAAVGGGASFSDTQYF. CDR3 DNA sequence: TGTGCCATCAGTGTGGCGGCGGTAGGCGGGGGGGCTTCTTTCTCAGATACGCAGTATTTT.

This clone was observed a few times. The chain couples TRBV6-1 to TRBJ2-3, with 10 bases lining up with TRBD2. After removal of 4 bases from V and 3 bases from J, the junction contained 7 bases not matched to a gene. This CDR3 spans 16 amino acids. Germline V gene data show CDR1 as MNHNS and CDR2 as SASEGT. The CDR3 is CASSVSGRGRTDTQYF. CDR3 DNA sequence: TGTGCCAGCAGTGTGAGCGGGAGGGGGCGGACAGATACGCAGTATTTT.

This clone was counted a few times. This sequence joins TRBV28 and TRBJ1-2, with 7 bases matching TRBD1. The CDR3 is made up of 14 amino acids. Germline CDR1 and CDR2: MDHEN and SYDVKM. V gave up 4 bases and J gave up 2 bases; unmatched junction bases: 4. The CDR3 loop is CASSWTGANYGYTF. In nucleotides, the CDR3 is TGTGCCAGCAGTTGGACAGGAGCGAACTATGGCTACACCTTC.

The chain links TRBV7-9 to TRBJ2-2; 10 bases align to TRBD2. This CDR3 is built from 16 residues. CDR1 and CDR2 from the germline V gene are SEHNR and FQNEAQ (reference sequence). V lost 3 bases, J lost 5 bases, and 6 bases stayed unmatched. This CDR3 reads CASSFLAGGVTGELFF. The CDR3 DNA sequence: TGTGCCAGCAGCTTCTTAGCGGGAGGAGTTACCGGGGAGCTGTTTTTT.

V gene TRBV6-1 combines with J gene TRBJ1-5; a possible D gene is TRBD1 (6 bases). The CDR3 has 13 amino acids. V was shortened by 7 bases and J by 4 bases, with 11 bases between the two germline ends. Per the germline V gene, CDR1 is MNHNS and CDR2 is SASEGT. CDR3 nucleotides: TGTGCCAGCATCCTTACAGGGAATCAGCCCCAGCATTTT. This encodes CASILTGNQPQHF.